This note documents a single T cell receptor beta chain sequence. This record comes from a study of CD8+CD57+ T cells in acquired aplastic anemia. The patients chosen for sequencing had shown expansion of CD8+CD57+ cells (detected by flow cytometry). Every patient was diagnosed with severe acquired aplastic anemia. Genomic DNA, serving as template, underwent TCR beta VDJ and CDR3 profiling. In TCRdb, the reads were re-called with MiXCR into one record per CDR3 protein. Among just over 150,000 distinct CDR3 sequences, more than 40% were seen once, and the ten largest hold about 30%. The receptor comes from a human donor with aplastic anemia. Sample: sorted CD4+, CD8+, or CD8+CD57+ T cells (not recorded which) from PBMCs.

Here the CDR3 reads CSGKQGVLDTQYF. Written as DNA, the CDR3 is TGCAGTGGGAAGCAGGGGGTACTGGATACGCAGTATTTT. The chain employs TRBV20-1 and TRBJ2-3; 7 bases are a match to TRBD1. Germline V gene sequence: CDR1 DFQATT, CDR2 SNEGSKA (reference sequence). The V and J ends lost 7 bases and 6 bases, in that order; junction bases with no gene match: 10. CDR3 size: 13 residues.